Listed here are 5 T cell receptor beta chains from one sample, sequenced in a study of T cells in Graves' hyperthyroidism and ophthalmopathy. RNA transcripts served as the template for amplifying TCR beta CDR3 regions. Initially, a first-round RT-PCR of the TCR CDR3 employed the HTBI primer set. MiXCR, applied by TCRdb to the multiplex PCR reads, yields one record per CDR3 protein. The sample consists of about 380,000 distinct CDR3 sequences, about a fifth of them appearing once. Sequencing was carried out using blood. The source of these receptors is a man between 18 and 35 years old with Graves' ophthalmopathy.

This clonotype was found a few times. This chain links TRBV29-1 with TRBJ2-1; the match to TRBD2 covers 12 bases. V shed 3 bases, J shed 8 bases, and the junction held 8 bases outside the gene matches. CDR3 length: 15 amino acids. CDR1 and CDR2 (germline): SQVTM, ANQGSEA. CDR3: CSVEASGGVGDEQFF. The DNA for the CDR3 is TGCAGCGTTGAGGCTAGCGGGGGGGTTGGTGATGAGCAGTTCTTC.

There are many counts of this clonotype. The chain links TRBV7-3 to TRBJ2-3, with D uncertain. The CDR3 length is 12 residues. The V and J ends lost 0 bases and 6 bases respectively, with 4 bases between them. In germline, CDR1 is SGHTA, CDR2 FQGTGA. The CDR3 sequence: CASSLTADTQYF. In nucleotides, the CDR3 is TGTGCCAGCAGCTTAACGGCGGATACGCAGTATTTT. Full variable domain (missing parts from reference TRBV7-3 and TRBJ2-3): GAGVSQTPSNKVTEKGKYVELRCDPISGHTALYWYRQSLGQGPEFLIYFQGTGAADDSGLPNDRFFAVRPEGSVSTLKIQRTERGDSAVYLCASSLTADTQYFGPGTRLTVL.

The chain recombines TRBV9 with TRBJ1-1, with 7 positions matching TRBD1. V lost 3 bases to trimming and J lost 2 bases; unmatched junction nucleotides: 7. The CDR3 spans 15 residues. CDR1 is SGDLS, CDR2 YYNGEE, per germline. CDR3: CASSGLTGDNTEAFF. CDR3 DNA sequence: TGTGCCAGCAGCGGACTTACAGGGGACAACACTGAAGCTTTCTTT.

In its sample, this clonotype was seen many times. This chain joins TRBV28 and TRBJ2-1; 9 bases agree with TRBD1. CDR3 size: 16 residues. Germline-derived CDR1 and CDR2 are MDHEN and SYDVKM. Losses at the gene ends were 6 bases for V and 0 bases for J; bases not matched to a gene: 6. CDR3 sequence: CASRATTGGSYNEQFF. CDR3 nucleotide sequence: TGTGCCAGCAGGGCAACGACAGGGGGCTCCTACAATGAGCAGTTCTTC.

This chain uses TRBV6-1 with TRBJ2-3; 7 bases are shared with TRBD2. Germline CDR1 and CDR2: MNHNS and SASEGT. Trimming took 3 bases from V and 8 from J; bases not matched to a gene: 17. The CDR3 totals 17 residues. CDR3 in amino acids: CASSDGQGGPRGGTQYF. The CDR3 DNA is TGTGCCAGCAGTGACGGTCAGGGAGGGCCTCGGGGCGGTACGCAGTATTTT.